This T cell receptor beta chain comes out of a study of T-cell memory formation after mild COVID-19. This clonotype was seen only a few times. V gave up 3 bases and J gave up 2 bases, with 14 bases separating them. The CDR3 runs 15 residues. Germline V gives CDR1 SGHRS, CDR2 YFSETQ. 5'RACE with constant-segment primers built TCRalpha and TCRbeta cDNA libraries with UMIs. Using its own MiXCR run on the 5' RACE reads, TCRdb lists one record per CDR3 protein. Of approximately 150,000 distinct CDR3 sequences in the sample, approximately 5.7% were seen once. Sequenced: PBMCs or a T cell subset sorted from them (not recorded which). This sequence originates from an adult woman who had mild COVID-19 (a few samples of this study predate the infection). Cell type and time point are not known. The gene calls are TRBV5-1 and TRBJ2-5; D is ambiguous. This chain's CDR3 is CASSSAPAGQETQYF. CDR3 sequence (DNA): TGCGCCAGCAGCTCCGCCCCGGCTGGTCAAGAGACCCAGTACTTC.